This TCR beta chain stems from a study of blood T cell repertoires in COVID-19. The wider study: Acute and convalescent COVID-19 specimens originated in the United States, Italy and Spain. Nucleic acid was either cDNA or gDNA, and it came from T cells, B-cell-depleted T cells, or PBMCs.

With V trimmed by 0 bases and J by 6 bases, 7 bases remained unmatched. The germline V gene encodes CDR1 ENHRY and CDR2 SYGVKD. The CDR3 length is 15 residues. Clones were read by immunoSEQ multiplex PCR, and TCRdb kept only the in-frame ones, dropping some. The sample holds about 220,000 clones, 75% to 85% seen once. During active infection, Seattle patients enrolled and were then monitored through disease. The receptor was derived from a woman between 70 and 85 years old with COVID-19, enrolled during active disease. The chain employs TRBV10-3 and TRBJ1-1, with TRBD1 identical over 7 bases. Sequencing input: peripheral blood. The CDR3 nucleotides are TGTGCCATCAGTGAGTCGTTGAGGGGGCGGCCTGAAGCTTTCTTT. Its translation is CAISESLRGRPEAFF.